The 21 T cell receptor beta chains in this list originate from one sample, sequenced in a study of T cell responses to AZD1222 COVID-19 vaccine. Only in-frame clones appear in the TCRdb table, and some are missing; sequencing was by immunoSEQ multiplex PCR. The data show roughly 150,000 clones, with approximately 90% seen just once and about 3.4% held by the top ten. Sequencing was performed on peripheral blood, taken 28 days after the second AZD1222 dose. The source of these receptors is an adult who received the AZD1222 COVID-19 vaccine.

The chain is built from TRBV10-2 and TRBJ1-2; D remains ambiguous. V shed 6 bases and J shed 5 bases, with 13 bases lying between them. The CDR3 consists of 13 residues. CDR1 and CDR2 (germline): WSHSY, SAAADI. The DNA of the CDR3 is TGCGCCAGCAGGGTGTCGGGTGATTATGGCTACACCTTC. It encodes CASRVSGDYGYTF.

With regard to this clone: Germline is not matched at one junction end, which may reflect a read error. The chain links TRBV7-9 to TRBJ1-2; TRBD1 aligns across 7 bases. The CDR3 consists of 15 residues. Germline CDR1 SEHNR, CDR2 FQNEAQ (reference sequence). CDR3 sequence (DNA): TGTGCCAGCAGCCTAGCAGACAGGGCCGGGAATGGCTACACCTTC. It encodes CASSLADRAGNGYTF.

This chain joins TRBV23-1 and TRBJ1-6; D not certain. TRBV23-1 carries the ORF label, with uncertain function. With 3 bases removed from V and 9 bases from J, the gap between germline ends came to 9 bases. The CDR3 has 13 residues. The CDR3: CASSQQIGSPLHF. CDR3 in DNA: TGCGCCAGCAGTCAGCAGATCGGTTCACCCCTCCACTTT.

V usage is TRBV24-1 and J usage is TRBJ2-6; D is unresolved. The CDR3 extends over 14 amino acids. The V and J ends lost 1 base and 4 bases respectively, with 4 bases between them. CDR1 is KGHDR and CDR2 is SFDVKD in the germline V gene. CDR3 DNA sequence: TGTGCCACCAGTGATTTCTCCGGGGCCAACGTCCTGACTTTC. Translating gives CATSDFSGANVLTF.

The V and J genes are TRBV7-2 and TRBJ1-2, with D possibly being TRBD1 (5 bases). This CDR3 has 13 residues. V was cut by 1 base and J by 7 bases, with 10 bases left in between. The germline CDR1 and CDR2 sequences are SGHTA and FQGNSA. CDR3 sequence: CASSLERGTGYTF. The CDR3 DNA reads TGTGCCAGCAGCTTAGAACGGGGCACTGGCTACACCTTC.

This clone was seen just once. The CDR3 region is CASSLTGGYEQYF. Written as DNA, the CDR3 is TGTGCCAGCAGTTTGACAGGGGGCTACGAGCAGTACTTC. The chain is built from TRBV12-3 or TRBV12-4 and TRBJ2-7; 9 bases agree with TRBD1. Trimming removed 3 bases from V and 3 bases from J; junction bases left unmatched: 0. This CDR3 contains 13 residues.

The chain combines TRBV28 with TRBJ1-1; possible D gene TRBD1, 5 bases. The germline V gene has CDR1 MDHEN and CDR2 SYDVKM. There are 12 residues in the CDR3. Trimming cost V 2 bases and J 8 bases, with 9 bases left between them. CDR3 protein: CASSLGDGEAFF. Written as DNA, the CDR3 is TGTGCCAGCAGTTTAGGGGACGGAGAAGCTTTCTTT.

The J gene is TRBJ1-1, the V gene TRBV9; D is perhaps TRBD1 (5 bases). The V gene lost 0 bases and the J gene lost 4 bases, with 19 bases spanning the gap. Germline lookup yields CDR1 SGDLS and CDR2 YYNGEE. The CDR3 is 17 residues long. The CDR3 DNA reads TGTGCCAGCAGCGTAGCTGAACGGCCTCGGGGGGGCACTGAAGCTTTCTTT. Encoded protein: CASSVAERPRGGTEAFF.

The chain joins TRBV2 to TRBJ2-3; TRBD2 agrees at 7 bases. With 6 bases clipped from V and 1 base from J, the junction kept 4 bases outside the gene matches. CDR1 is SNHLY, CDR2 FYNNEI, per germline. The CDR3 is 14 residues long. CDR3 residues: CASRPAGRTDTQYF. The CDR3 coding sequence is TGTGCCAGCAGACCAGCGGGACGCACAGATACGCAGTATTTT.

For this clone: Other DNA sequences in the same sample also yield this CDR3. The chain uses TRBV5-8 and TRBJ1-3; D gene ambiguous. CDR3 length equals 12 residues. The germline V and J ends were trimmed by 1 base and 4 bases, with 3 bases remaining between them. Germline V CDR1 and CDR2: SGHTS, YDEGEE. CDR3: CASSLRGNTIYF. DNA for the CDR3: TGTGCCAGCAGCTTGCGGGGAAACACCATATATTTT. The full variable domain, in which reference TRBV5-8 and TRBJ1-3 provide the parts outside the CDR3, is EAGVTQSPTHLIKTRGQQATLRCSPISGHTSVYWYQQALGLGLQFLLWYDEGEERNRGNFPPRFSGRQFPNYSSELNVNALELEDSALYLCASSLRGNTIYFGEGSWLTVV.

The CDR3 spells CASSRTGEAFF. As DNA, the CDR3 is TGTGCCAGCAGTCGGACAGGAGAAGCTTTCTTT. This chain uses TRBV6-5 with TRBJ1-1; 7 bases are shared with TRBD1. The CDR3 has 11 amino acids. V lost 5 bases and J lost 8; bases outside the gene matches: 2. The germline CDR1 and CDR2 sequences are MNHEY and SVGAGI.

The chain couples TRBV14 to TRBJ2-7, with 7 nucleotides matching TRBD1. This CDR3 spans 15 amino acids. The ends lost 4 bases at V and 1 base at J; junction bases unmatched: 7. The germline gives CDR1 SGHDN, CDR2 FVKESK. The CDR3 DNA follows: TGTGCCAGCAGCCCCAGGACAGGTGGGTCCTACGAGCAGTACTTC. This codes for CASSPRTGGSYEQYF.

The rearrangement links TRBV19 to TRBJ1-5; 9 bases line up with TRBD1. There are 17 residues in the CDR3. V shed 7 bases and J 0 bases; nucleotides not matched to a gene: 10. In germline, CDR1 is LNHDA, CDR2 SQIVND (reference sequence). The CDR3 spells CASKRGQGDVSNQPQHF. DNA for the CDR3: TGTGCCAGTAAGAGGGGACAGGGTGATGTTAGCAATCAGCCCCAGCATTTT.

The chain employs TRBV28 and TRBJ2-3; no clear D. The V gene lost 4 bases and the J gene lost 0 bases, with 14 bases spanning the gap. The CDR3 is 16 residues long. CDR1 is MDHEN, CDR2 SYDVKM, per germline. CDR3 in DNA: TGTGCCAGCAGTTCGACCGACCGGGCTAGCACAGATACGCAGTATTTT. It yields the protein CASSSTDRASTDTQYF. Looking up the rest from reference TRBV28 and TRBJ2-3 gives the full variable domain: DVKVTQSSRYLVKRTGEKVFLECVQDMDHENMFWYRQDPGLGLRLIYFSYDVKMKEKGDIPEGYSVSREKKERFSLILESASTNQTSMYLCASSSTDRASTDTQYFGPGTRLTVL.

CDR3 amino acids: CASSLRGGGSGELFF. CDR3 bases: TGTGCCAGCAGCTTACGGGGAGGAGGATCCGGGGAGCTGTTTTTT. J is TRBJ2-2 and V is TRBV7-2, with D tentatively TRBD2 (6 bases). Trimming removed 2 bases from V and 6 bases from J, with 13 bases in between. This CDR3 spans 15 amino acids. Germline loops: CDR1 SGHTA, CDR2 FQGNSA.

The chain is built from TRBV5-4 and TRBJ2-7; weak D call: TRBD2 (6 bases). Germline CDR1 is SGHNT and CDR2 is YYREEE (reference sequence). V was clipped by 4 bases and J by 2 bases, with 13 bases between them. The CDR3 loop spans 14 amino acids. CDR3 sequence reads: CASSPTSTPYEQYF. Here the CDR3 DNA reads TGTGCCAGCAGCCCTACTAGCACGCCCTACGAGCAGTACTTC.

This rearrangement joins TRBV19 to TRBJ1-5, with 9 nucleotides matching TRBD1. V was pared by 4 bases and J by 4 bases, with 17 bases of the junction left unmatched. CDR1 is LNHDA, CDR2 SQIVND, per germline (reference sequence). This CDR3 has 19 amino acids. The DNA of the CDR3 is TGTGCCAGTAGTAGGGGGGGGGACAGGGTAGCCCTTTCGAATCAGCCCCAGCATTTT. Translating gives CASSRGGDRVALSNQPQHF.

The V and J genes are TRBV5-1 and TRBJ2-7, with 8 nucleotides matching TRBD2. V lost 5 bases to trimming and J lost 3 bases; unmatched junction nucleotides: 16. The CDR3 is made up of 17 amino acids. Germline V CDR1 and CDR2: SGHRS, YFSETQ. This CDR3 reads CASRGGGPSDSYYEQYF. The CDR3 DNA reads TGCGCCAGCAGGGGCGGGGGGCCTTCTGATTCCTACTACGAGCAGTACTTC.

Only a few counts were recorded for this clone. V is TRBV3-1 (or the pseudogene TRBV3-2) and J is TRBJ1-1; D is undetermined. CDR1 and CDR2 (germline): LGHDT, YNNKEL (reference sequence). Trimming shortened V by 10 bases and J by 0 bases, and 21 bases separated the two germline ends. The CDR3 covers 16 residues. CDR3 DNA sequence: TGTGCCACCTCACAGAACCTCGCCCTCATGAACACTGAAGCTTTCTTT. Translating gives CATSQNLALMNTEAFF.

The rearrangement links TRBV2 to TRBJ2-7; the D is unclear. Looked up from germline, CDR1 is SNHLY and CDR2 is FYNNEI. The CDR3 spans 16 residues. Trimming pared 5 bases from V and 3 bases from J, leaving 20 bases between. CDR3 DNA: TGTGCCAGCAGTCCCCATGGTTATAGTAGTGTCTACGAGCAGTACTTC. Translated, it gives CASSPHGYSSVYEQYF.

The chain combines TRBV7-2 with TRBJ2-3; no reliable D call. Germline V gene lookup returns CDR1 SGHTA and CDR2 FQGNSA. The CDR3 is 12 residues long. With 2 bases removed from V and 5 bases from J, the gap between germline ends came to 5 bases. The CDR3 protein is CASSLTGDTQYF. DNA for the CDR3: TGTGCCAGCAGCTTAACCGGAGATACGCAGTATTTT.